This is a list of T cell receptor beta chains from one sample in a study of blood T cell repertoires in COVID-19. Sequencing used immunoSEQ multiplex PCR; TCRdb keeps in-frame clones, though not all of them. The table includes around 150,000 clones, roughly nine tenths detected once. Sequenced material: peripheral blood. The receptors here all came from a man between 60 and 75 years old with acute or convalescent COVID-19. CDR3s include the opening cysteine and the closing phenylalanine or tryptophan. D genes are given only for firm matches. Clone sizes are given selectively: once, few, many, or a class where the clone is expanded.

CDR3 DNA: TGTGCCAGCAGCCCTTACTCCTACGAGCAGTACTTC; CDR3 protein: CASSPYSYEQYF; J gene: TRBJ2-7; clone size: -; D gene: -; V gene: TRBV7-2
CDR3 DNA: TGTGCCAGCAGCTTGCGGGGGGACCCCGTTACGGGGACCCAGTACTTC; CDR3 protein: CASSLRGDPVTGTQYF; J gene: TRBJ2-5; clone size: -; D gene: TRBD2; V gene: TRBV5-5
CDR3 DNA: TGTGCCAACCAGACAGGGGGGAAAGAGACCCAGTACTTC; CDR3 protein: CANQTGGKETQYF; J gene: TRBJ2-5; clone size: -; D gene: TRBD1; V gene: TRBV5-3
CDR3 DNA: TGTGCCAGCAGAGGCGAGGGTTCGGGCACTGAAGCTTTCTTT; CDR3 protein: CASRGEGSGTEAFF; J gene: TRBJ1-1; clone size: -; D gene: -; V gene: TRBV7-9
CDR3 DNA: TGTGCCAGTAGCGTGACACAAAACTATGGCTACACCTTC; CDR3 protein: CASSVTQNYGYTF; J gene: TRBJ1-2; clone size: -; D gene: -; V gene: TRBV19
CDR3 DNA: TGTGCCAGCAGCCGACCTGGACTTAGAGGCTCACCCCTCCACTTT; CDR3 protein: CASSRPGLRGSPLHF; J gene: TRBJ1-6; clone size: -; D gene: -; V gene: TRBV3-1/TRBV3-2
CDR3 DNA: TGTGCTAGTGGTTTGGACATAACAGGGCGCGGCTACACCTTC; CDR3 protein: CASGLDITGRGYTF; J gene: TRBJ1-2; clone size: -; D gene: -; V gene: TRBV12-5
CDR3 DNA: TGTGCCAGTAGTTGGGCGGGCTTGAACACTGAAGCTTTCTTT; CDR3 protein: CASSWAGLNTEAFF; J gene: TRBJ1-1; clone size: -; D gene: -; V gene: TRBV19
CDR3 DNA: TGTGCCAGCAGCCCCCCGTCGCCCCGGTCACGGGATACGCAGTATTTT; CDR3 protein: CASSPPSPRSRDTQYF; J gene: TRBJ2-3; clone size: -; D gene: -; V gene: TRBV3-1/TRBV3-2
CDR3 DNA: TGTGCCAGCAGCTTAAGCGCGACCGGGGAGCTGTTTTTT; CDR3 protein: CASSLSATGELFF; J gene: TRBJ2-2; clone size: -; D gene: -; V gene: TRBV7-3
CDR3 DNA: TGTGCCTGGAGCCGGGACAGCTACGAGCAGTACTTC; CDR3 protein: CAWSRDSYEQYF; J gene: TRBJ2-7; clone size: -; D gene: TRBD1; V gene: TRBV30
CDR3 DNA: TGTGCCAGCAGCCCTCCGTATCGGACACCGAACACTGAAGCTTTCTTT; CDR3 protein: CASSPPYRTPNTEAFF; J gene: TRBJ1-1; clone size: -; D gene: -; V gene: TRBV5-4
CDR3 DNA: TGTGCCAGCAGACGACAGGGGGTAGTCGGCTACACCTTC; CDR3 protein: CASRRQGVVGYTF; J gene: TRBJ1-2; clone size: -; D gene: TRBD1; V gene: TRBV5-4
CDR3 DNA: TGTGCCAGCTCACCACCCACCCAAACTAGCACAGATACGCAGTATTTT; CDR3 protein: CASSPPTQTSTDTQYF; J gene: TRBJ2-3; clone size: -; D gene: -; V gene: TRBV18
CDR3 DNA: TGTGCCAGCAAACGACAGGGTCCTGATAACTATGGCTACACCTTC; CDR3 protein: CASKRQGPDNYGYTF; J gene: TRBJ1-2; clone size: -; D gene: TRBD1; V gene: TRBV2
CDR3 DNA: TGTGCCAGCCTTGGACAGGCGAGCTCCTACGAGCAGTACTTC; CDR3 protein: CASLGQASSYEQYF; J gene: TRBJ2-7; clone size: once; D gene: TRBD1; V gene: TRBV2
CDR3 DNA: TGTGCCACCAGTGATTTGGGGACAGGGAACAATGAGCAGTTCTTC; CDR3 protein: CATSDLGTGNNEQFF; J gene: TRBJ2-1; clone size: -; D gene: TRBD1; V gene: TRBV24-1
CDR3 DNA: TGTGCCAGCAGTACGCGGGACAGGCGGAACACTGAAGCTTTCTTT; CDR3 protein: CASSTRDRRNTEAFF; J gene: TRBJ1-1; clone size: -; D gene: TRBD1; V gene: TRBV6-2/TRBV6-3
CDR3 DNA: TGTGCCAGCAGCCAAGAAAGGCGAGGAAGCACAGATACGCAGTATTTT; CDR3 protein: CASSQERRGSTDTQYF; J gene: TRBJ2-3; clone size: -; D gene: -; V gene: TRBV4-2
CDR3 DNA: TGCAGTGCTAGCGACTTTGGCACCATATATTTT; CDR3 protein: CSASDFGTIYF; J gene: TRBJ1-3; clone size: -; D gene: -; V gene: TRBV20-1
CDR3 DNA: TGTGCCAGCAGCCACCTGGCTGGCAGTCGGAGGGGCTCTGGAAACACCATATATTTT; CDR3 protein: CASSHLAGSRRGSGNTIYF; J gene: TRBJ1-3; clone size: few; D gene: -; V gene: TRBV3-1/TRBV3-2
CDR3 DNA: TGTGCCTGGAGTTCTCGCGGGTCTTATAATTCACCCCTCCACTTT; CDR3 protein: CAWSSRGSYNSPLHF; J gene: TRBJ1-6; clone size: -; D gene: -; V gene: TRBV30
CDR3 DNA: TGCGCCAGCAGCTTGGGCCCTACAGACAGGGGCAATCAGCCCCAGCATTTT; CDR3 protein: CASSLGPTDRGNQPQHF; J gene: TRBJ1-5; clone size: -; D gene: TRBD1; V gene: TRBV5-1
CDR3 DNA: TGTGCCAGCAGCTTCGGGAATAAACAGCCCCAGCATTTT; CDR3 protein: CASSFGNKQPQHF; J gene: TRBJ1-5; clone size: -; D gene: -; V gene: TRBV7-2
CDR3 DNA: TGTGCCAGCCGGACAGGGCTCTCTGGAAACACCATATATTTT; CDR3 protein: CASRTGLSGNTIYF; J gene: TRBJ1-3; clone size: -; D gene: TRBD1; V gene: TRBV5-4
CDR3 DNA: TGTGCCACCAGCAGAGGTGGGCAGGGGGCTAACTATGGCTACACCTTC; CDR3 protein: CATSRGGQGANYGYTF; J gene: TRBJ1-2; clone size: -; D gene: TRBD1; V gene: TRBV15
CDR3 DNA: TGTGCCAGCAACAGGGAAGTTAGGGGCTACACCTTC; CDR3 protein: CASNREVRGYTF; J gene: TRBJ1-2; clone size: -; D gene: -; V gene: TRBV6-5
CDR3 DNA: TGTGCCAGTAGTTCTCCCGGGACAGGGAAGTCCGGGGAGCTGTTTTTT; CDR3 protein: CASSSPGTGKSGELFF; J gene: TRBJ2-2; clone size: -; D gene: TRBD1; V gene: TRBV19
CDR3 DNA: TGTGCCAGCAGCCAAGAGGGGGGAGGCGCGCAGCCCCAGCATTTT; CDR3 protein: CASSQEGGGAQPQHF; J gene: TRBJ1-5; clone size: -; D gene: -; V gene: TRBV3-1/TRBV3-2
CDR3 DNA: TGTGCCAGCAGCCCGGGACTAGCGGGAGTGGGGCACACCGGGGAGCTGTTTTTT; CDR3 protein: CASSPGLAGVGHTGELFF; J gene: TRBJ2-2; clone size: once; D gene: TRBD2; V gene: TRBV3-1/TRBV3-2
CDR3 DNA: TGTGCCAGCAGCTCACAGGGGACAGGAGACGACTACGAGCAGTACTTC; CDR3 protein: CASSSQGTGDDYEQYF; J gene: TRBJ2-7; clone size: -; D gene: TRBD1; V gene: TRBV5-4
CDR3 DNA: TGTGCCAGCATGAGCCGACAGGGGGTCTACGAGCAGTACTTC; CDR3 protein: CASMSRQGVYEQYF; J gene: TRBJ2-7; clone size: -; D gene: TRBD1; V gene: TRBV6-5
CDR3 DNA: TGTGCCAGCAGCTGGGACAGCCTAAGATATGGCTACACCTTC; CDR3 protein: CASSWDSLRYGYTF; J gene: TRBJ1-2; clone size: -; D gene: TRBD1; V gene: TRBV5-5
CDR3 DNA: TGTGCCAGTAGTGAATTACCCAAGGGGAATGAGCAGTTCTTC; CDR3 protein: CASSELPKGNEQFF; J gene: TRBJ2-1; clone size: -; D gene: -; V gene: TRBV19
CDR3 DNA: TGTGCCACCAGTGATTTGGGACAGGCTGAGCAGTTCTTC; CDR3 protein: CATSDLGQAEQFF; J gene: TRBJ2-1; clone size: -; D gene: TRBD1; V gene: TRBV24-1
CDR3 DNA: TGTGCCAGCAGCTTAGCAGCGGGGGGGCAATATGAGCAGTTCTTC; CDR3 protein: CASSLAAGGQYEQFF; J gene: TRBJ2-1; clone size: -; D gene: TRBD2; V gene: TRBV7-2
CDR3 DNA: TGTGCCTGGAATGGCATCTTGAACACCGGGGAGCTGTTTTTT; CDR3 protein: CAWNGILNTGELFF; J gene: TRBJ2-2; clone size: -; D gene: -; V gene: TRBV30
CDR3 DNA: TGTGCCAGCGGGCCGGCTTTCAGGGGGCGCGACACCGGGGAGCTGTTTTTT; CDR3 protein: CASGPAFRGRDTGELFF; J gene: TRBJ2-2; clone size: -; D gene: TRBD1; V gene: TRBV7-6
CDR3 DNA: TGTGCCAGTACCCCGGGACAGCAGCATAATTCACCCCTCCACTTT; CDR3 protein: CASTPGQQHNSPLHF; J gene: TRBJ1-6; clone size: -; D gene: TRBD1; V gene: TRBV19
CDR3 DNA: TGTGCCAGCAGTGAATCCGGGGGATATTACGAGCAGTACTTC; CDR3 protein: CASSESGGYYEQYF; J gene: TRBJ2-7; clone size: -; D gene: -; V gene: TRBV2
CDR3 DNA: TGTGCCAGCTCGACAGGGGAGAACACTGAAGCTTTCTTT; CDR3 protein: CASSTGENTEAFF; J gene: TRBJ1-1; clone size: -; D gene: TRBD1; V gene: TRBV2
CDR3 DNA: TGTGCCAGCAGCTGGCTTAGAGAGGGGAACACTGAAGCTTTCTTT; CDR3 protein: CASSWLREGNTEAFF; J gene: TRBJ1-1; clone size: -; D gene: -; V gene: TRBV5-6
CDR3 DNA: TGTGCCAGCAGGGCGGGGACAGGGAAGACCGGGGAGCTGTTTTTT; CDR3 protein: CASRAGTGKTGELFF; J gene: TRBJ2-2; clone size: -; D gene: TRBD1; V gene: TRBV6-5
CDR3 DNA: TGTGCCAGCTCACCAACTTCAGGTTCACCCCTCCACTTT; CDR3 protein: CASSPTSGSPLHF; J gene: TRBJ1-6; clone size: few; D gene: -; V gene: TRBV18
CDR3 DNA: TGTGCCAGCTCACCTGAGGATACGCAGTATTTT; CDR3 protein: CASSPEDTQYF; J gene: TRBJ2-3; clone size: once; D gene: -; V gene: TRBV18
CDR3 DNA: TGTGCCAGCAGCATGGGACAGTCAAACACTGAAGCTTTCTTT; CDR3 protein: CASSMGQSNTEAFF; J gene: TRBJ1-1; clone size: -; D gene: TRBD1; V gene: TRBV13
CDR3 DNA: TGCGCCAGCAGCTTGGCTTCTGGGACAGCCTATGAAGCTTTCTTT; CDR3 protein: CASSLASGTAYEAFF; J gene: TRBJ1-1; clone size: -; D gene: TRBD1; V gene: TRBV5-1
CDR3 DNA: TGTGCCAGCTCTCCCGGGACAGGGGTTTGGACTGAGCAGTTCTTC; CDR3 protein: CASSPGTGVWTEQFF; J gene: TRBJ2-1; clone size: -; D gene: TRBD1; V gene: TRBV18
CDR3 DNA: TGTGCCAGCACCGCCCCCGGGAACAGGGGCGACACCGGGGAGCTGTTTTTT; CDR3 protein: CASTAPGNRGDTGELFF; J gene: TRBJ2-2; clone size: -; D gene: TRBD1; V gene: TRBV7-2
CDR3 DNA: TGTGCCAGTAGGACGACAGGGGCTACAAATCAGCCCCAGCATTTT; CDR3 protein: CASRTTGATNQPQHF; J gene: TRBJ1-5; clone size: few; D gene: TRBD1; V gene: TRBV19
CDR3 DNA: TGTGCCAGCAGCCTCGAAGGAGGGCACAACAATGAGCAGTTCTTC; CDR3 protein: CASSLEGGHNNEQFF; J gene: TRBJ2-1; clone size: -; D gene: -; V gene: TRBV7-8